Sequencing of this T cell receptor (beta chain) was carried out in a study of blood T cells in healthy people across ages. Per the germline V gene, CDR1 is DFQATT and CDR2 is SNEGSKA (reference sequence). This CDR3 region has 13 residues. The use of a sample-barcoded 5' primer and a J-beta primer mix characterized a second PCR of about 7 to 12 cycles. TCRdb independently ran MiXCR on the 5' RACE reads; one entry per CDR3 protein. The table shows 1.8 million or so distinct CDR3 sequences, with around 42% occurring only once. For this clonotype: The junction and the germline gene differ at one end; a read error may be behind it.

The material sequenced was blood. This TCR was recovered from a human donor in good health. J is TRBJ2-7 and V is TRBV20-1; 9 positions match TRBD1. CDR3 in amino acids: CGARETGGYEQYF. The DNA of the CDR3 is TGCGGTGCTAGAGAGACAGGGGGCTACGAGCAGTACTTC.